This T cell receptor beta chain appears in the sequencing data of a study of vaccination effects on CD4 cells after COVID-19 (dated by TCRdb to the early 2020s). A note on the overall study: In the ViraFEST assay, PBMC were stimulated with viral peptide pools, and TCR sequencing was then used to find antigen-specific CD4+ T cell clonotypes based on their expansion. Two doses of either the BNT162b2 or the mRNA-1273 mRNA SARS-CoV-2 vaccine were administered to participants. Pre-vaccine samples were drawn from a couple of convalescent patients 16 days and one week before the first dose, at 142 and 148 days after COVID-19 diagnosis. Two million PBMC per well were cultured with about 9 ug/ml peptides in IMDM containing 5% human AB serum, about 10 IU/ml IL-2 and gentamicin. SARS-CoV-2 spike-specific CD4+ TCR repertoires from before and after mRNA vaccination were compared in COVID-19 convalescent patients and in infection-naive vaccine recipients. Altogether, roughly 10 COVID-19 convalescent patients and a few SARS-CoV-2-naive healthy vaccine recipients made up the full study. In the study, cultures from other donors were sequenced using the Oncomine TCR Beta short-read assay on an Illumina iSeq 100. The investigation overall reported the following: For convalescent patients, new clones induced by the vaccine made up most of the post-vaccine spike-reactive repertoire, and these new clones were largely distinct from the clones induced by infection. Clones induced by infection and clones induced by vaccination both contracted markedly at late timepoints after vaccination, which fits with T cell responses waning over time. The study was limited by a small number of convalescent patients, and early post-infection timepoints were lacking.

Libraries were constructed by the immunoSEQ multiplex PCR assay. DNA from the CD4+ T cells that had been cultured and isolated underwent TCR beta CDR3 sequencing. On the authors' methods: The analysis removed non-productive TCR sequences, trimmed reads to the CDR3 region, and retained only CDR3s that were 7 or more amino acids long. The MANAFEST web app was used to pick out antigen-specific clonotypes by comparing their expansion in peptide wells with that in reference cultures. For clones to be considered positive, expansion at FDR<0.05 versus reference and all other wells, an odds ratio above 5, and a frequency above 0.1% in two replicate wells were required. Cross-reactive clonotypes were defined as significantly expanded in SARS-CoV-2 spike wells and in at least one common cold coronavirus spike condition. Using the stringdist R package, CDR3 similarity was measured by Levenshtein distance, and unrooted trees were constructed with ape in R 3.6.1. TCRdb carries this immuneACCESS record with in-frame sequences only. Its versions omit some clonotypes, under half of them owing to an unresolved V gene in the studies checked, with the rest unexplained. The V and J calls and clone size are taken from that table; D and trimming were inferred from the DNA. Recorded for this sample are 50,000 to 75,000 clones; 72% of them occurred a single time. Under 30% of the sample belongs to the ten largest clones.

To note about this clone: Its antigen is unknown. The input lacks base qualities; no much larger clone sits a single base away.

CDR1 and CDR2 are read off the germline V gene (reference sequence) as LGHDT and YNNKEL. Counted from cysteine to phenylalanine, this CDR3 has 16 amino acids. Kept here is only the CDR3 DNA, which spans 48 bases and is read in frame from base 1. For this chain, trimming is 6 bases at the V end and 2 bases at the J end, and the number of junction bases without a gene match is 9. After around ten days of culture, CD4+ T cells were isolated with the EasySep CD4+ T cell isolation kit. Convalescent patients had PCR-confirmed SARS-CoV-2 infection between March and December 2020, before Alpha, Beta and Delta variants emerged in the United States. Half of the culture medium was replaced with fresh IL-2-containing medium on days 3 and 7. Unless otherwise noted, each peptide stimulation condition was cultured in triplicate wells. Using Ficoll-Paque Plus gradient centrifugation, PBMC were separated from whole blood and then either used fresh or cryopreserved at -140C. Genomic DNA was extracted from cultured CD4+ T cells with the QIAamp micro DNA kit.

Sequences were derived from CD4+ T cells from PBMCs cultured without peptide, sampled before COVID-19 vaccination. The TCR comes from a human donor who had a prior SARS-CoV-2 infection. Recombination joined TRBV3-1 (or the pseudogene TRBV3-2) with TRBJ1-1, with 10 junctional bases fitting TRBD1. The nucleotides read TGTGCCAGCAGGCCTAACCGGGACAGGGGCAACACTGAAGCTTTCTTT. It encodes CASRPNRDRGNTEAFF.